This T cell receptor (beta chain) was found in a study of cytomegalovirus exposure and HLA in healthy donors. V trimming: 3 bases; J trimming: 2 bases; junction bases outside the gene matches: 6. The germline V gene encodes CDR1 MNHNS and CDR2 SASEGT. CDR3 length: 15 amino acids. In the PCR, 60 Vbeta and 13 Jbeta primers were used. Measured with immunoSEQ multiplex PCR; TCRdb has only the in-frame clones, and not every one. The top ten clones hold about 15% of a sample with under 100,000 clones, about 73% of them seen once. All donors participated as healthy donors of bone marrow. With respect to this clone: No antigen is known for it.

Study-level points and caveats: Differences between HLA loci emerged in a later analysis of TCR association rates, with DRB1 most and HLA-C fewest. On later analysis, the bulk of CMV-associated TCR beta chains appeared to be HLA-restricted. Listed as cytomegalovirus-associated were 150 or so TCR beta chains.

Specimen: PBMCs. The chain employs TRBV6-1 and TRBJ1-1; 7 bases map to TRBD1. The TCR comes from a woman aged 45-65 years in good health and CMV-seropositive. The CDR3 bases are TGTGCCAGCAGTGATGGGACAGCCTCTAACACTGAAGCTTTCTTT. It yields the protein CASSDGTASNTEAFF.